In this sample, the clone carrying this T cell receptor (beta chain) turned up a few times. CDR3 size: 15 residues. The V gene's germline CDR1 is SGHDT and CDR2 YYEEEE. The V end lost 0 bases, the J end lost 8 bases, and 14 bases lay between the germline ends. This sample was included in a study of low-dose radiotherapy and immunotherapy resistance in tumors. Background on the study: A total of 6.5 Gy was given to Cohort 1 as 0.5 Gy per fraction every 2 weeks. Daily, from cycle 1 day 1 and for four cycles, patients took oral aspirin 300 mg.

Both TCRalpha and TCRbeta chains were reverse transcribed with V-gene-specific primers. Over roughly 20 PCR cycles, TCRs were amplified from a constant-region primer and V-primer adapter. mRNA, after isolation, was amplified by in vitro transcription. TCRdb independently ran MiXCR on the reads; one entry per CDR3 protein. The data contain around 13,000 distinct CDR3 sequences, about 77% of them singletons. Low-dose radiotherapy and low-dose cyclophosphamide, together with aspirin, ipilimumab and nivolumab, were given to donors. The TCR comes from a human donor with advanced metastatic prostate, ovarian, gallbladder or colorectal cancer (not recorded which). This table probably holds off-target reads from a library built for another chain. The V and J genes are TRBV5-6 and TRBJ1-4, with TRBD1 as a possible D gene (5 bases). In DNA form, the CDR3 reads TGTGCCAGCAGCTTGGGTGGGACCTACTCAGAAAAACTGTTTTTT. It is translated as CASSLGGTYSEKLFF.